A selection of T cell receptor beta chains follows, all from one sample in a study of cytomegalovirus exposure and HLA in healthy donors. Here immunoSEQ multiplex PCR was the method, and the copy in TCRdb shows in-frame clones only, minus some. The data hold about 170,000 clones, with 80% observed a single time. Input material: PBMCs. The source is a woman between 45 and 65 years old in good health and CMV-seropositive. CDR3s include the opening cysteine and the closing phenylalanine or tryptophan.

CDR3 length,V gene,CDR3 protein
15,TRBV7-3,CASSLNGGGEETQYF
14,TRBV29-1,CSVGGTGVNQPQHF
15,TRBV7-2,CASSLAPSGGNEQFF
15,TRBV10-3,CAISDYGSGDYEQYF
12,TRBV2,CASRLDTGELFF
16,TRBV28,CASSLGAGDTYNEQFF
15,TRBV19,CASSAQLAVQETQYF
13,TRBV4-3,CASSLPVSYEQYF
13,TRBV6-5,CASRAGTSGDPYF
16,TRBV6-4,CASSDSAGGQTDTQYF
14,TRBV21-1,CASSQVAGANVLTF
14,TRBV4-3,CASSPEAGAYGYTF
14,TRBV5-1,CASSFSGGRETQYF
16,TRBV6-5,CASSYRSGGVANEQFF
14,TRBV28,CASSLNRRNYGYTF
16,TRBV10-1,CASSEKAGDMNTEAFF